The TCR beta chain under discussion was sequenced for a study of a mutant IDH1 vaccine in newly diagnosed glioma (dated by TCRdb to the early 2020s). General notes on the study: Across visits V03 through V10, patients got a total of eight vaccinations, given in weeks 1, 3, 5, 7, 11, 15, 19 and 23. In the chemotherapy-containing groups, vaccination started alongside temozolomide cycles, whereas in patients who had radiotherapy alone it started 4-6 weeks after radiotherapy. Of the roughly 34 treated patients, approximately 62% were male and roughly 38% were female, and a mean age of roughly 41 years was recorded. Before enrollment, most patients had been given radiochemotherapy with temozolomide as standard therapy, while the rest had received either radiotherapy alone or temozolomide alone. Peripheral blood was drawn at six visits: V03 (baseline), V05, V07, V10, V12 and V13. Longitudinal TCRB deep sequencing was done for 25 to 30 treated patients, wherever samples were available for exploratory analyses.

The time point label, as the study defines it: week 11, during vaccination. A 20-mer mutant IDH1 peptide at 300 micrograms in Montanide made up each vaccine dose, which was injected subcutaneously together with topical imiquimod. Donors had newly diagnosed WHO grade 3 or 4 IDH1-mutant astrocytomas with loss of nuclear ATRX. The samples were drawn from NOA16, a multicentre, single-arm, open-label phase I trial in Germany that tested a mutant IDH1 peptide vaccine in humans for the first time. Genomic DNA for TCRB sequencing was extracted from EDTA blood using the DNeasy Blood and Tissue Kit. Study-wide conclusions, independent of this receptor: According to the authors, sample limitations meant that analyses of patient blood samples could not be reproduced. Vaccine-induced immune responses across multiple MHC alleles were detected in over 80% of patients. Availability determined which PBMC samples were chosen for TCRB deep sequencing. No apparent relationship was observed between pseudoprogression and alterations in the top peripheral T cell clonotypes detected by TCRB sequencing.

Trimming removed 4 bases from V and 5 bases from J, leaving 12 bases between the germline ends. Including cysteine and phenylalanine, the CDR3 has 13 amino acids. The read is trimmed to its CDR3 DNA, 39 bases read in frame from base 1. Based on the germline V gene, the CDR1 and CDR2 sequences are SGHRS and YFSETQ. The method was the immunoSEQ multiplex PCR assay. Following the manufacturer's protocol, the hsTCRB Kit was used to amplify rearranged TCR beta chain sequences. TCRB libraries were sequenced on an Illumina MiSeq. The original methods were these. Demultiplexing, trimming and gene mapping were performed with the kit vendor's proprietary platform. The clones in this table, taken by TCRdb from immuneACCESS, are in-frame only. Not every clone is retained; where verified, under half of the shortfall comes from an unresolved V gene, and the cause of the rest is unknown. V and J calls and clone size are given by that table; D and trimming were obtained from the DNA. In this sample the table shows roughly 110,000 clones, roughly nine tenths of which occur a single time. The ten largest account for 0.55% to 0.7% of the sample.

Comment on this clone: Its target antigen remains unknown. The sample holds no much larger clone one base away, and base qualities are not on file.

The clonotype comes from a woman in her forties or fifties with glioma. This chain joins TRBV5-1 to TRBJ1-1, with no confident D gene call. The material was PBMCs, obtained from a glioma patient whose treatment included an IDH1 peptide vaccine. In nucleotides, the sequence is TGCGCCAGCAGCCTGGAGCTCTGGACTGAAGCTTTCTTT. Its protein is CASSLELWTEAFF.